Below, 3 T cell receptor beta chains from the same sample are listed, as sequenced in a study of response to subunit inactivated influenza vaccine. One entry per CDR3 protein, called by TCRdb with MiXCR from the RT-PCR reads. The data contain 750,000 to 850,000 distinct CDR3 sequences, 18% of them singletons. Sequenced material: PBMCs from blood, taken approximately 5 days after vaccination. The receptors were sampled from a man aged 50-59 years who received an inactivated influenza vaccine.

This clonotype was seen only once. This could be a read error, since a much larger clone is one nucleotide away. The final CDR3 position lacks the conserved phenylalanine or tryptophan, pointing to a likely read error. This chain links TRBV20-1 with TRBJ2-5; 8 nucleotides line up with TRBD1. Per the germline V gene, CDR1 is DFQATT and CDR2 is SNEGSKA (reference sequence). V was pared by 6 bases and J by 2 bases, with 8 bases of the junction left unmatched. This CDR3 region has 14 residues. CDR3 residues: CSARTGGPQETQYL. The CDR3 region has the DNA TGCAGTGCCAGAACAGGGGGACCTCAAGAGACCCAGTACCTC.

This clonotype was picked up a small number of times. The J gene is TRBJ2-5, the V gene TRBV6-1; 7 nucleotides match TRBD2. The germline V gene has CDR1 MNHNS and CDR2 SASEGT. Germline trimming cut 5 bases from V and 7 bases from J; bases unmatched to any gene: 13. The CDR3 consists of 15 residues. In nucleotides, the CDR3 is TGTGCCAGCAGTCAAACCACGGGGGGAGCATCGACCCAGTACTTC. Translation: CASSQTTGGASTQYF.

The J gene is TRBJ2-2, the V gene TRBV28, with no clear D. V lost 11 bases and J 0 bases, leaving 10 bases between the germline ends. This CDR3 has 13 amino acids. Germline V gene sequence: CDR1 MDHEN, CDR2 SYDVKM. CDR3 amino acids: CAVRSSNTGELFF. CDR3 in DNA: TGTGCCGTTCGGTCCTCGAACACCGGGGAGCTGTTTTTT.